Shown below are 18 T cell receptor beta chains from a single sample sequenced in a study of blood T cell repertoires in COVID-19. Method: immunoSEQ multiplex PCR; TCRdb's copy keeps in-frame clones and lacks some. The table has 350,000 to 400,000 clones, about 90% seen once; the top ten hold 3%. The sequenced sample consisted of PBMCs or T cells enriched from blood (not recorded which). The source of these receptors is a woman in her 30s who had recovered from COVID-19.

The gene calls are TRBV11-3 and TRBJ2-1, with 9 bases matching TRBD2. V lost 4 bases to trimming and J lost 5 bases; unmatched junction nucleotides: 6. CDR3 size: 15 residues. From germline, CDR1 is SGHNT and CDR2 YENEEA. The CDR3 DNA follows: TGTGCCAGCAGCTATCAGCGGGGGGCTAACAATGAGCAGTTCTTC. Its protein is CASSYQRGANNEQFF.

The chain joins TRBV13 to TRBJ1-3; tentatively, D is TRBD1 (5 bases). The CDR3 is 15 residues long. Germline-derived CDR1 and CDR2 are PRHDT and FYEKMQ (reference sequence). The V and J ends lost 6 bases and 0 bases respectively, with 12 bases between them. The CDR3 nucleotides read TGTGCCAGCAGTTCAACAGGAAACTCTGGAAACACCATATATTTT. Its protein is CASSSTGNSGNTIYF.

The V and J genes are TRBV30 and TRBJ2-6, with D perhaps matching TRBD1 (6 bases). This CDR3 spans 13 amino acids. Germline CDR1 and CDR2: GTSNPN and SVGIG (reference sequence). V lost 7 bases and J 2 bases, leaving 9 bases between the germline ends. CDR3 residues: CALEGAGANVLTF. In nucleotides, the CDR3 is TGTGCCTTAGAGGGGGCTGGGGCCAACGTCCTGACTTTC.

This chain joins TRBV5-1 and TRBJ1-2; D gene uncertain. V shed 0 bases and J shed 2 bases, with 11 bases lying between them. Germline values: CDR1 SGHRS, CDR2 YFSETQ. This CDR3 comprises 15 residues. The CDR3 DNA is TGCGCCAGCAGCTTGGATGTAGGAGGGAACTATGGCTACACCTTC. Its translation is CASSLDVGGNYGYTF.

V usage is TRBV4-2 and J usage is TRBJ1-2; 8 nucleotides line up with TRBD1. V shed 1 base and J 4 bases; nucleotides not matched to a gene: 14. The CDR3 runs to 18 residues. Per the germline V gene, CDR1 is LGHNA and CDR2 is YNFKEQ. DNA of the CDR3: TGTGCCAGCAGCCAAGGCGGTCTTGGCAGGGGGCTAGGCTATGGCTACACCTTC. This encodes CASSQGGLGRGLGYGYTF.

This sequence joins TRBV7-9 and TRBJ2-1; D not certain. CDR3 length: 14 residues. V dropped 10 bases and J dropped 0 bases, with 13 bases sitting between them. Germline V lookup: CDR1 SEHNR, CDR2 FQNEAQ (reference sequence). In nucleotides, the CDR3 is TGTGCCATCCCCCGGCGGCCCTCCTACAATGAGCAGTTCTTC. It codes for CAIPRRPSYNEQFF. Combining the CDR3 with reference TRBV7-9 and TRBJ2-1 gives the whole variable domain DTGVSQNPRHKITKRGQNVTFRCDPISEHNRLYWYRQTLGQGPEFLTYFQNEAQLEKSRLLSDRFSAERPKGSFSTLEIQRTEQGDSAMYLCAIPRRPSYNEQFFGPGTRLTVL.

This clone has only a few counts. V usage is TRBV6-1 and J usage is TRBJ1-2; D is ambiguous. The CDR3 loop spans 14 amino acids. The V and J ends lost 2 bases and 2 bases respectively, with 9 bases between them. Germline-derived CDR1 and CDR2 are MNHNS and SASEGT. The CDR3 here is CASSEWHRNYGYTF. The CDR3 DNA sequence: TGTGCCAGCAGTGAATGGCACAGAAACTATGGCTACACCTTC.

The V and J genes are TRBV14 and TRBJ2-3; 8 bases line up with TRBD2. The germline gives CDR1 SGHDN, CDR2 FVKESK. The CDR3 runs 18 residues. V was clipped by 1 base and J by 4 bases; unmatched bases: 13. The CDR3 loop is CASSQVQSGGSGADTQYF. For the CDR3, the DNA is TGTGCCAGCAGCCAAGTTCAATCCGGCGGTAGCGGGGCAGATACGCAGTATTTT. Drawing the rest from reference TRBV14 and TRBJ2-3, the complete variable domain is EAGVTQFPSHSVIEKGQTVTLRCDPISGHDNLYWYRRVMGKEIKFLLHFVKESKQDESGMPNNRFLAERTGGTYSTLKVQPAELEDSGVYFCASSQVQSGGSGADTQYFGPGTRLTVL.

To note about this clone: At one end, the junction sequence differs from germline, possibly due to a read error. The rearrangement joins TRBV5-1 to TRBJ2-5, with D possibly called TRBD1 or TRBD2 (6 bases each). The CDR3 sequence is 16 residues long. Germline values: CDR1 SGHRS, CDR2 YFSETQ. The CDR3 nucleotides are TGCGCCAGCAGTTTGGGGGCCGCGGGGATCCAAGAGACCCAGTACTTC. This gives the protein CASSLGAAGIQETQYF.

This sequence joins TRBV3-1 (or the pseudogene TRBV3-2) and TRBJ1-1, with D unresolved. The V end was cut by 6 bases, the J end by 4 bases, with 12 bases between. CDR1 LGHDT and CDR2 YNNKEL come from the germline V gene (reference sequence). This CDR3 is 13 amino acids long. Here the CDR3 reads CASRNSRGTEAFF. The CDR3 DNA is TGTGCCAGCAGGAATAGCCGGGGCACTGAAGCTTTCTTT.

This chain joins TRBV7-9 and TRBJ2-1; TRBD2 aligns across 11 bases. The CDR3 extends over 16 amino acids. The V gene's germline CDR1 is SEHNR and CDR2 FQNEAQ (reference sequence). V shed 0 bases and J 8 bases; nucleotides not matched to a gene: 6. CDR3 residues: CASSLAGTSGLDEQFF. The CDR3 DNA reads as TGTGCCAGCAGCTTAGCAGGGACTAGCGGCCTCGATGAGCAGTTCTTC.

The V gene is TRBV19, the J gene TRBJ2-4; a possible D gene is TRBD1 (5 bases). This CDR3 region has 14 residues. In germline, CDR1 is LNHDA, CDR2 SQIVND (reference sequence). Trimming shortened V by 3 bases and J by 5 bases, and 11 bases separated the two germline ends. CDR3: CASSISTVENIQYF. Here the CDR3 DNA reads TGTGCCAGTAGTATTTCGACAGTGGAAAACATTCAGTACTTC.

V and J are TRBV27 and TRBJ2-1; D perhaps matches TRBD2 (5 bases). The CDR3 length is 16 residues. The V and J ends lost 6 bases and 0 bases respectively, with 15 bases between them. CDR1 is MNHEY, CDR2 SMNVEV, per germline (reference sequence). The CDR3 sequence: CASSRRAADSYNEQFF. The CDR3 coding sequence is TGTGCCAGCAGCCGAAGGGCAGCGGACTCCTACAATGAGCAGTTCTTC.

The chain is built from TRBV10-2 and TRBJ2-1, with 8 bases fitting TRBD1. Germline V lookup: CDR1 WSHSY, CDR2 SAAADI. V shed 2 bases and J 7 bases; nucleotides not matched to a gene: 7. The CDR3 contains 15 residues. The CDR3 spells CASSEAGGARNEQFF. The CDR3 region has the DNA TGCGCCAGCAGTGAGGCAGGGGGCGCTAGGAATGAGCAGTTCTTC.

J is TRBJ1-5 and V is TRBV2; D unclear. V was trimmed by 4 bases and J by 6 bases, leaving 13 bases between them. Germline V gene lookup returns CDR1 SNHLY and CDR2 FYNNEI. The CDR3 is made up of 14 amino acids. The CDR3 reads CASSGALEGQPQHF. CDR3 DNA: TGTGCCAGCAGTGGTGCACTAGAAGGTCAGCCCCAGCATTTT.

The chain joins TRBV11-1 to TRBJ2-7; D uncertain. The CDR3 spans 12 residues. Germline loops: CDR1 SGHAT, CDR2 FQDESV (reference sequence). Trimming removed 5 bases at V and 7 bases at J, with 12 bases between. This CDR3 is CASSTHPLEQYF. CDR3 sequence (DNA): TGTGCCAGCAGCACACACCCACTAGAGCAGTACTTC.

This clone came up once. The V gene is TRBV12-3 or TRBV12-4, the J gene TRBJ2-1; D remains ambiguous. The V and J ends lost 7 bases and 8 bases respectively, with 9 bases between them. The CDR3 has 11 amino acids. This CDR3 reads CASTSGDEQFF. CDR3 coding DNA: TGTGCCAGCACTTCAGGCGATGAGCAGTTCTTC.

Worth noting for this clone: One base away lies a much larger clone, so this may be a sequencing read error. V and J are TRBV7-9 and TRBJ1-1; a weak D match, TRBD1 (6 bases). The CDR3 is made up of 14 amino acids. Per the germline V gene, CDR1 is SEHNR and CDR2 is FQNEAQ (reference sequence). V gave up 3 bases and J gave up 1 base, with 9 bases separating them. CDR3 nucleotides: TGTGCCAGCAGCTTGGTACAGGGGAACACTGAAGCTTTCTTT. Its translation is CASSLVQGNTEAFF.